This T cell receptor beta chain was retrieved from a study of blood T cell repertoires in COVID-19. The wider study: The samples span acute and convalescent COVID-19 from the United States, Italy and Spain.

In the source study's methods: Cell counts per sample came from amplifying reference gene primers. Libraries were prepared by immunoSEQ multiplex PCR; TCRdb keeps only in-frame clonotypes and omits some of them. D and trimming come from the DNA, and the V and J calls and clone size come from that table. The sample contains 80,000 to 100,000 clones, roughly 90% of which appear only once. The CDR3 runs 11 residues. CDR1 and CDR2 (germline): KGHDR, SFDVKD. V lost 4 bases and J lost 13; bases outside the gene matches: 5. Seattle researchers signed up patients amid active infection and tracked them longitudinally.

This TCR was recovered from a human donor with COVID-19, enrolled during active disease. The donor label of this sample is uncertain. Input material: peripheral blood. The V gene is TRBV24-1, the J gene TRBJ2-7; TRBD2 matches at 8 bases. The CDR3 nucleotides read TGTGCCACCAGTGAAGCCGCGGGAGGATACTTC. Protein sequence: CATSEAAGGYF.